These T cell receptor beta chains were read from a single sample in a study of shared clonotypes between healthy human individuals. TCRdb keeps only in-frame clones here, not all; method: immunoSEQ multiplex PCR. Here the sample spans roughly 810,000 clones, about 96% being singletons. The sequenced sample consisted of naive CD8+ T cells sorted from blood. These receptors were collected from a man younger than 40 in good health. The CDR3 runs from the conserved cysteine through the conserved F or W. Fields, in order: V gene, CDR3 protein.

TRBV7-8,CASSLGLAVSYEQYF
TRBV9,CASSVGDSDNEKLFF
TRBV19,CASSFGPSYEQYF
TRBV6-5,CASSWTGVGTEAFF
TRBV9,CASSAWDRSTDTQYF
TRBV7-9,CASSAQGPGLAHNEQFF
TRBV15,CATRGGGATKNIQYF
TRBV27,CASSYASGNYEQYF
TRBV18,CATHQGTGPSYEQYF
TRBV9,CASSPRQGASGETQYF
TRBV29-1,CSVGTSGGYNEQFF
TRBV27,CASSPIADTQYF
TRBV11-3,CASSPGGRLNEQFF
TRBV4-1,CASSQDSPGLSEQYF
TRBV7-2,CASSLRREASYNEQFF
TRBV19,CASSGGYATGELFF
TRBV2,CASSEIAGEVETQYF
TRBV9,CASSTTSVLSGANVLTF
TRBV27,CASSPTGTLKAFF
TRBV10-2,CASSESEGRLYNEQFF
TRBV5-5,CASSWELAGGTDTQYF
TRBV4-3,CASSPGLTGELFF
TRBV11-3,CASAIVGQGWDTQYF
TRBV5-1,CASSPLGESYEQYF
TRBV7-9,CASSLGGQPQHF
TRBV28,CASSLTSGGYEQYF
TRBV5-8,CASRTGTSEQFF
TRBV19,CASSIESASGTYTGELFF
TRBV7-2,CASSFTREFYEQYF
TRBV28,CASSLRPLGNQPQHF
TRBV5-8,CASSLGEAVHPYEQYF
TRBV13,CASSLGWVRDDRLHEQYF
TRBV15,CATSSDQRARQFF
TRBV7-2,CASSQPPTLEQYF
TRBV4-1,CASSEVAGVSQPQHF
TRBV10-1,CASSSQPGFENTGELFF
TRBV5-1,CASSLGGQVYEQYF
TRBV10-1,CASSKLFTDTQYF
TRBV5-6,CASSFTDSGQYF
TRBV7-9,CASSEIDRQGHHEQYF
TRBV10-3,CAISEADTQYF
TRBV7-8,CASSLPPGGGGTDTQYF
TRBV7-8,CASSLAVYSLEDEQFF
TRBV9,CASSVEGGEQFF
TRBV6-1,CASSEIGGPFF
TRBV7-9,CASRLTGGGTGELFF
TRBV20-1,CSLRDTGELFF
TRBV11-2,CASSIRFGVETQYF
TRBV7-9,CASSRPASGSYEQYF
TRBV5-5,CASSLGGLTGEQYF
TRBV19,CASTPLTSGRPDTGELFF
TRBV7-9,CASSDAGTRNYEQYF
TRBV28,CASSLSGSRQPQHF
TRBV6-5,CASSYSHSGNTIYF